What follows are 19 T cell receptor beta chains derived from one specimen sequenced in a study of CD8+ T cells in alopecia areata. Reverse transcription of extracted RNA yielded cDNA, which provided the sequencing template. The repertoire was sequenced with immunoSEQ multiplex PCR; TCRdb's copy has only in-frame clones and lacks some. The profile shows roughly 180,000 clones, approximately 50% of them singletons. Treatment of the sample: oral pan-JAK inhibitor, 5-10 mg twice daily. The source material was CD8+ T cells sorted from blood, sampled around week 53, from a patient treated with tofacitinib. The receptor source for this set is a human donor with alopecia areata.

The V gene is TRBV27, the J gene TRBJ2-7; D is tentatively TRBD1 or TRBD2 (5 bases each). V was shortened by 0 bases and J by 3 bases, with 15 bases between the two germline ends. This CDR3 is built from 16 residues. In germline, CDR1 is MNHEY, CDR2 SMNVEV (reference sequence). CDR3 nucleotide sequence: TGTGCCAGCAGTTTATCATCCGGGACGGTGAACTACGAGCAGTACTTC. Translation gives CASSLSSGTVNYEQYF.

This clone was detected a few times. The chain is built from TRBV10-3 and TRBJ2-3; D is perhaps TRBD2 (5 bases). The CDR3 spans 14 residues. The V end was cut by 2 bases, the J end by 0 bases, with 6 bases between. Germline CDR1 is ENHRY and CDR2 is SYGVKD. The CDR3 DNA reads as TGTGCCATCAGTGAGGGACTTAGCACAGATACGCAGTATTTT. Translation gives CAISEGLSTDTQYF.

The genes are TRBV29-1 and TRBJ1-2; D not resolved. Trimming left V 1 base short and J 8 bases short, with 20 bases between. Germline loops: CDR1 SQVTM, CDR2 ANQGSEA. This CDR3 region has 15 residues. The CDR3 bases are TGCAGCGTTGAAGCTATTGGGCCGAACGAAAGGGGCTACACCTTC. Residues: CSVEAIGPNERGYTF.

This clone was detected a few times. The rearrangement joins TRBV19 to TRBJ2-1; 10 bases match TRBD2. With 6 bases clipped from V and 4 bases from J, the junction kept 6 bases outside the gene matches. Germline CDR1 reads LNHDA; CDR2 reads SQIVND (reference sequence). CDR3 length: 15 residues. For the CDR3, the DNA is TGTGCCAGTAGGCTAACTAGCGGGGTGTACAATGAGCAGTTCTTC. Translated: CASRLTSGVYNEQFF.

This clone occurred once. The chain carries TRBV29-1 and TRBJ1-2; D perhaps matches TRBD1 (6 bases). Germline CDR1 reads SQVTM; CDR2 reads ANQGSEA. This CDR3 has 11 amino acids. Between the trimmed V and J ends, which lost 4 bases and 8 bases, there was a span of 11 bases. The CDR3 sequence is CSVGRGDGYTF. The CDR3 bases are TGCAGCGTTGGCAGGGGTGACGGCTACACCTTC.

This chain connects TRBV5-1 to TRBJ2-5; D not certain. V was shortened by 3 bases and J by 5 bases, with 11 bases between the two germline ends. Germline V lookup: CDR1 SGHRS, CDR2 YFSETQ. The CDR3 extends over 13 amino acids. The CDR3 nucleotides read TGCGCCAGCAGCTCGTCGATTCTGGAGACCCAGTACTTC. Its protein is CASSSSILETQYF.

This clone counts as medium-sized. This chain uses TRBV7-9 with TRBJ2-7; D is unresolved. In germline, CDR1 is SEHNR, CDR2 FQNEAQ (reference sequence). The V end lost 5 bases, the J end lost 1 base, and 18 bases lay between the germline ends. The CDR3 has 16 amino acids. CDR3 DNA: TGTGCCAGCAGCCCAGGACCGTTACACTTTTCCTACGAGCAGTACTTC. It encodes CASSPGPLHFSYEQYF.

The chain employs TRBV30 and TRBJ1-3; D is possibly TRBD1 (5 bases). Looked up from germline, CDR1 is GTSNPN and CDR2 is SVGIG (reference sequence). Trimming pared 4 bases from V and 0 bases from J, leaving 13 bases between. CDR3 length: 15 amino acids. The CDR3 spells CAWTRQLSSGNTIYF. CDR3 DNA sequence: TGTGCCTGGACCAGACAGTTGAGCTCTGGAAACACCATATATTTT.

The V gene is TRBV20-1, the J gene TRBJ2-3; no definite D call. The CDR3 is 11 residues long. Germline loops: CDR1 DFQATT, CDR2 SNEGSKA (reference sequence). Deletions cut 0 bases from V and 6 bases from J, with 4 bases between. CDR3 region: CSAREGDTQYF. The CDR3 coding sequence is TGCAGTGCTAGAGAGGGCGATACGCAGTATTTT.

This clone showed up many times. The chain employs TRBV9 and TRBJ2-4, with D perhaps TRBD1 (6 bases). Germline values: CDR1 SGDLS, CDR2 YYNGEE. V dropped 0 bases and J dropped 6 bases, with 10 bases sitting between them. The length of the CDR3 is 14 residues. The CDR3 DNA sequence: TGTGCCAGCAGCGTAGAAGGGGGAGTAAACATTCAGTACTTC. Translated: CASSVEGGVNIQYF.

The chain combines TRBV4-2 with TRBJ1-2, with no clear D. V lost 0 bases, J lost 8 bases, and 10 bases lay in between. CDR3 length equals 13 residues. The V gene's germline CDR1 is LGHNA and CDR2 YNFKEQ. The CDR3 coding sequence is TGTGCCAGCAGCCAAGATGCAGGCACCGGCTACACCTTC. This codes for CASSQDAGTGYTF.

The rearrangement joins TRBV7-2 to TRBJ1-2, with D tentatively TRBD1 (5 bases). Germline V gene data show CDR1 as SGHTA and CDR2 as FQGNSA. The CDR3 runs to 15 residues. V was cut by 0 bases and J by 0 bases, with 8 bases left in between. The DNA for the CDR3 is TGTGCCAGCAGCTTAGCGACAGAAACTAACTATGGCTACACCTTC. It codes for CASSLATETNYGYTF.

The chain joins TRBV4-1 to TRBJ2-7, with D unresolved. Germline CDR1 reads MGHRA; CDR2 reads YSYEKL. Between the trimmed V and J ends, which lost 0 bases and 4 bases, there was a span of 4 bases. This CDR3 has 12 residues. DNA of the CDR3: TGCGCCAGCAGCCAAGATTGGTACGAGCAGTACTTC. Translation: CASSQDWYEQYF.

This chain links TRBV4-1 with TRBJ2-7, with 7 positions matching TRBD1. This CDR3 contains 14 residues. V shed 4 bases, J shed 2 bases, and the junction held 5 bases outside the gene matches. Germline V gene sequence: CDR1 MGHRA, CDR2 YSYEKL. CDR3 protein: CASSPTGQPYEQYF. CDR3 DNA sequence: TGCGCCAGCAGCCCAACGGGACAGCCCTACGAGCAGTACTTC.

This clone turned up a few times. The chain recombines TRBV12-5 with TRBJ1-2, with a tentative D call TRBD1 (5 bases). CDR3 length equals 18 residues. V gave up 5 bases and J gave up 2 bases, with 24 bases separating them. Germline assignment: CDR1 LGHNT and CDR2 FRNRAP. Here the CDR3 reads CASGTPLGQAKGNYGYTF. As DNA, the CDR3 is TGTGCTAGTGGTACCCCTCTCGGGCAGGCCAAGGGGAACTATGGCTACACCTTC.

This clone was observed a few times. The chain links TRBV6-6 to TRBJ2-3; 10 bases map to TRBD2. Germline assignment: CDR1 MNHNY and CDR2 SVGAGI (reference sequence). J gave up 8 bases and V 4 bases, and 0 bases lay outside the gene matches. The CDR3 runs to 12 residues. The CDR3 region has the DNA TGTGCCAGCAGTTCTAGCGGGGGTACGCAGTATTTT. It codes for CASSSSGGTQYF.

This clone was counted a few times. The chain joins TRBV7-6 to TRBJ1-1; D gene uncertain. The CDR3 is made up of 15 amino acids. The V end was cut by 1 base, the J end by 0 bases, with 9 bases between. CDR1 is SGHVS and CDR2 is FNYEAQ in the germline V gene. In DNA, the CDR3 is TGTGCCAGCAGCTTAGGGCCAGATTTGAACACTGAAGCTTTCTTT. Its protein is CASSLGPDLNTEAFF.

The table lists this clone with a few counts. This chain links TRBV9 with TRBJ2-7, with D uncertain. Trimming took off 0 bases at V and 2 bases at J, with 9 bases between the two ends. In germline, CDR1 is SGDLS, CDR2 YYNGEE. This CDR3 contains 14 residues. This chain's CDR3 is CASSVAAQTYEQYF. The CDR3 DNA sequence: TGTGCCAGCAGCGTAGCGGCACAAACCTACGAGCAGTACTTC.

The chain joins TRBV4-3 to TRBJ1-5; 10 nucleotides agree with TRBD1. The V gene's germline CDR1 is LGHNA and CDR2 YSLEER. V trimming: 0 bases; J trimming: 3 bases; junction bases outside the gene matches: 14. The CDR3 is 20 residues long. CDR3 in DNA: TGCGCCAGCAGCCAAGATAGTAGGAGTTCGGGGACAGGGGCCAATCAGCCCCAGCATTTT. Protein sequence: CASSQDSRSSGTGANQPQHF.